This TCR beta chain was identified in a study of T-cell memory formation after mild COVID-19. Amplification by 5'RACE using constant-segment primers produced TCR alpha and TCR beta cDNA libraries that carried sample barcodes and UMIs. From the 5' RACE reads, TCRdb called clonotypes with MiXCR, one entry per CDR3 protein. Here the sample spans 150,000 to 200,000 distinct CDR3 sequences, about 14% being singletons. Material for sequencing was PBMCs or a T cell subset sorted from them (not recorded which). The receptor's source is an adult woman who had mild COVID-19 (a few samples of this study predate the infection). Cell type and time point are not known.

CDR3 in amino acids: CASSYSPGTNTGELFF. The DNA for the CDR3 is TGTGCCAGCAGTTACTCTCCCGGGACGAACACCGGGGAGCTGTTTTTT. This chain uses TRBV6-5 with TRBJ2-2; tentative D call: TRBD2 (5 bases). The CDR3 sequence is 16 residues long. Germline loops: CDR1 MNHEY, CDR2 SVGAGI. V lost 0 bases to trimming and J lost 0 bases, with 8 bases between them.